These T cell receptor beta chains were read from a single sample in a study of spatial heterogeneity in lung cancer. TCRdb processed the 5' RACE reads anew with MiXCR; each CDR3 protein has one entry. The sample includes 6,500 to 8,500 distinct CDR3 sequences, less than 3.5% of them seen just once. The material was lung tumor tissue, obtained at surgery. Receptors originate from a male donor with early-stage non-small cell lung cancer. Both conserved end residues are part of each CDR3.

TRBV6-2/TRBV6-3 CASSFPGFFYEQYF
TRBV14 CASSQVPAGGTQYF
TRBV13 CASSPPGGTQYF
TRBV10-2 CASRLTGYGTGELFF
TRBV5-5 CASSPGTSVAYEQYF
TRBV18 CASSPNRAGSFQETQYF
TRBV5-1 CASSRYGQGGDGYTF
TRBV10-3 CAGRGQENNEQFF
TRBV7-3 CASSWTTSGKYNEQFF
TRBV14 CASSQDIRYSTDTQYF
TRBV20-1 CSASQGGGGSYNEQFF
TRBV5-6 CASSFTVDAEQFF
TRBV29-1 CSVRNGGYGDTF
TRBV5-4 CASSLDRGDSPLHF
TRBV9 CASSLRTSGGASGANVLTF
TRBV27 CASSLSPSEAPSTGELFF
TRBV10-3 CAISGKLGDTQYF
TRBV12-3/TRBV12-4 CASIPSGGNTEAFF
TRBV11-2 CAISGQGVLGNTGELFF
TRBV20-1 CSVPGQGSTEAFF
TRBV2 CASSPGQSERSPLHF
TRBV6-5 CASSYSTGGGDTF
TRBV18 CASSPDRATDTQYF
TRBV7-9 CASSTSTSVSYNEQFF
TRBV5-1 CASRDRPQETQYF
TRBV3-1 CASIGQGEYEQYF
TRBV20-1 CSADLDGGYSYNEQFF
TRBV27 CASSLLGREAVESPLHF
TRBV11-1 CASSSTGGGTGELFF
TRBV20-1 CSARGPDWDQPQHF
TRBV12-3/TRBV12-4 CASTLGAVAGCTDTQYF